Listed here are 20 T cell receptor beta chains from one sample, sequenced in a study of T-cell memory formation after mild COVID-19. TCRdb processed the 5' RACE reads anew with MiXCR; each CDR3 protein has one entry. The sample yields roughly 300,000 distinct CDR3 sequences, over 7% seen once. Sequenced: PBMCs or a T cell subset sorted from them (not recorded which). Receptors were obtained from a man aged 18 to 30 who had mild COVID-19 (a few samples of this study predate the infection). Cell type and time point are not known.

This chain joins TRBV7-9 and TRBJ2-2; D may be TRBD1 (5 bases). The germline V gene has CDR1 SEHNR and CDR2 FQNEAQ (reference sequence). The CDR3 spans 14 residues. V lost 2 bases and J lost 1, with 5 bases in between. CDR3 nucleotide sequence: TGTGCCAGCAGCTTAAGGGGGAACACCGGGGAGCTGTTTTTT. Translating it yields CASSLRGNTGELFF.

In its sample, this clonotype was seen a few times. This chain connects TRBV12-3 or TRBV12-4 to TRBJ2-2; D is possibly TRBD1 (5 bases). The V gene lost 6 bases and the J gene lost 4 bases, with 15 bases spanning the gap. CDR3 size: 15 residues. The CDR3 coding sequence is TGTGCCAGCAGACAGGCGGCAGGCGTCACCGGGGAGCTGTTTTTT. It yields the protein CASRQAAGVTGELFF.

Only a few counts were recorded for this clonotype. J is TRBJ1-4 and V is TRBV6-2 or TRBV6-3; no clear D gene. From germline, CDR1 is MNHEY and CDR2 SVGEGT. Trimming left V 2 bases short and J 6 bases short, with 13 bases between. The CDR3 totals 15 residues. As DNA, the CDR3 is TGTGCCAGCAGTTACCCGGCAGCGGTCGATGAAAAACTGTTTTTT. It codes for CASSYPAAVDEKLFF.

This clonotype was seen many times. The CDR3 nucleotides are TGTGCCAGCAGTTTATTAGGTCAGGGAGATGGCTACACCTTC. Translating gives CASSLLGQGDGYTF. The gene calls are TRBV27 and TRBJ1-2, with D perhaps TRBD1 (5 bases). The germline CDR1 and CDR2 sequences are MNHEY and SMNVEV (reference sequence). V was pared by 1 base and J by 6 bases, with 12 bases between. The CDR3 has 14 amino acids.

This clonotype has a count of ten or more. This rearrangement joins TRBV9 to TRBJ1-4; D not resolved. This CDR3 is 15 amino acids long. V was shortened by 0 bases and J by 2 bases, with 8 bases between the two germline ends. The germline gives CDR1 SGDLS, CDR2 YYNGEE. CDR3 DNA: TGTGCCAGCAGCGTAGGCCTCGCCACTAATGAAAAACTGTTTTTT. Translated, it gives CASSVGLATNEKLFF.

This clonotype came up a few times. The CDR3 DNA is TGTGCCAGCAGTCGACTAGCGGATACGCAGTATTTT. It yields the protein CASSRLADTQYF. The J gene is TRBJ2-3, the V gene TRBV12-3 or TRBV12-4; 8 bases map to TRBD2. There are 12 residues in the CDR3. J lost 6 bases, V lost 5 bases, and 1 base had no gene match.

This clonotype was observed many times. The chain couples TRBV7-6 to TRBJ2-3; no definite D call. The CDR3 consists of 13 residues. The germline V gene encodes CDR1 SGHVS and CDR2 FNYEAQ. Trimming pared 4 bases from V and 4 bases from J, leaving 9 bases between. The CDR3: CASSYSAADTQYF. CDR3 coding DNA: TGTGCCAGCAGCTACTCAGCCGCAGATACGCAGTATTTT.

This clonotype occurred many times. This sequence joins TRBV5-1 and TRBJ2-2; the match to TRBD2 covers 8 bases. The CDR3 runs 18 residues. Germline values: CDR1 SGHRS, CDR2 YFSETQ. The junction had 14 bases not matched to a gene; V was cut back by 3 bases and J by 4 bases. The CDR3 sequence is CASSSYGVVAGSTGELFF. The CDR3 region has the DNA TGCGCCAGCAGCTCGTATGGGGTTGTAGCGGGGTCCACCGGGGAGCTGTTTTTT.

This clonotype has just a few counts. The rearrangement links TRBV12-3 or TRBV12-4 to TRBJ1-1; D is possibly TRBD1 (5 bases). V gave up 5 bases and J gave up 4 bases, with 11 bases separating them. CDR3 length: 13 residues. The CDR3 nucleotides are TGTGCCAGCAGTCTAAACAGGCTCACTGAAGCTTTCTTT. Amino acids: CASSLNRLTEAFF.

The chain links TRBV14 to TRBJ1-1; tentative D call: TRBD1 (5 bases). This CDR3 contains 15 residues. Germline CDR1 SGHDN, CDR2 FVKESK. With 0 bases removed from V and 4 bases from J, the gap between germline ends came to 12 bases. In nucleotides, the CDR3 is TGTGCCAGCAGCCAAGACAATCCAGGGTTCACTGAAGCTTTCTTT. Translating gives CASSQDNPGFTEAFF.

This clonotype was counted a few times. The chain joins TRBV12-3 or TRBV12-4 to TRBJ1-1; D is uncertain. There are 12 residues in the CDR3. The V and J ends lost 3 bases and 5 bases respectively, with 7 bases between them. For the CDR3, the DNA is TGTGCCAGCAGTTTGCCGGAAACTGAAGCTTTCTTT. Protein: CASSLPETEAFF.

The table lists this clonotype with a few counts. This chain connects TRBV20-1 to TRBJ1-5, with 7 nucleotides matching TRBD1. V dropped 6 bases and J dropped 4; count of bases not matched to a gene: 3. Germline V CDR1 and CDR2: DFQATT, SNEGSKA (reference sequence). This CDR3 is built from 12 residues. CDR3 in amino acids: CSAQQGNQPQHF. CDR3 in DNA: TGCAGTGCACAACAGGGGAATCAGCCCCAGCATTTT.

The chain employs TRBV11-2 and TRBJ2-1; 7 bases align to TRBD2. This CDR3 is 16 amino acids long. Germline values: CDR1 SGHAT, CDR2 FQNNGV. Losses at the gene ends were 8 bases for V and 1 base for J; bases not matched to a gene: 11. CDR3 nucleotide sequence: TGTGCCAGCCACTCCCCCCTTAGCGGGTCCTACAATGAGCAGTTCTTC. This codes for CASHSPLSGSYNEQFF.

This clonotype was observed at least ten times. This sequence joins TRBV5-1 and TRBJ1-1; maybe TRBD1 (5 bases). Trimming left V 1 base short and J 5 bases short, with 12 bases between. Germline V gene data show CDR1 as SGHRS and CDR2 as YFSETQ. The CDR3 extends over 14 amino acids. The CDR3 DNA follows: TGCGCCAGCAGCTTGTGGGCAGGGAAGACTGAAGCTTTCTTT. It yields the protein CASSLWAGKTEAFF.

There are a few counts of this clonotype. V is TRBV7-2 and J is TRBJ1-2, with D uncertain. The CDR3 runs 12 residues. The germline gives CDR1 SGHTA, CDR2 FQGNSA. V dropped 6 bases and J dropped 4 bases, with 9 bases sitting between them. The CDR3 region is CASSFDFYGYTF. CDR3 sequence (DNA): TGTGCCAGCAGTTTTGACTTCTATGGCTACACCTTC.

V is TRBV29-1 and J is TRBJ2-3; 7 nucleotides align to TRBD1. Germline CDR1 and CDR2: SQVTM and ANQGSEA. After removal of 7 bases from V and 3 bases from J, the junction contained 10 bases not matched to a gene. The CDR3 has 14 residues. CDR3 region: CSAQPGQNTDTQYF. CDR3 in DNA: TGCAGCGCCCAGCCGGGACAGAATACAGATACGCAGTATTTT.

The chain carries TRBV4-3 and TRBJ1-1, with D uncertain. Looked up from germline, CDR1 is LGHNA and CDR2 is YSLEER. There are 13 residues in the CDR3. Trimming removed 2 bases from V and 1 base from J, with 5 bases in between. The CDR3 bases are TGCGCCAGCAGCCAACAGAAGAACACTGAAGCTTTCTTT. This codes for CASSQQKNTEAFF.

This clonotype showed up just a few times. This chain uses TRBV5-1 with TRBJ1-1, with D maybe TRBD1 (6 bases). Between the trimmed V and J ends, which lost 4 bases and 4 bases, there was a span of 17 bases. The CDR3 loop spans 15 amino acids. Germline assignment: CDR1 SGHRS and CDR2 YFSETQ. The CDR3 reads CASSPRTAGGTEAFF. As DNA, the CDR3 is TGCGCCAGCAGCCCCAGGACAGCCGGGGGCACTGAAGCTTTCTTT.

This chain uses TRBV12-3 or TRBV12-4 with TRBJ2-5, with 8 bases identical to TRBD2. V lost 7 bases and J lost 7; bases outside the gene matches: 8. This CDR3 region has 13 residues. DNA of the CDR3: TGTGCCAGCACCGTAGCGGGGAGCGGGACCCAGTACTTC. Amino acid sequence: CASTVAGSGTQYF.

V usage is TRBV7-2 and J usage is TRBJ2-1; 8 bases agree with TRBD1. The ends lost 5 bases at V and 4 bases at J; junction bases unmatched: 4. From germline, CDR1 is SGHTA and CDR2 FQGNSA. The CDR3 contains 14 residues. The CDR3 DNA follows: TGTGCCAGCAGCCCCCGACAGGGGTACAATGAGCAGTTCTTC. Its protein is CASSPRQGYNEQFF.